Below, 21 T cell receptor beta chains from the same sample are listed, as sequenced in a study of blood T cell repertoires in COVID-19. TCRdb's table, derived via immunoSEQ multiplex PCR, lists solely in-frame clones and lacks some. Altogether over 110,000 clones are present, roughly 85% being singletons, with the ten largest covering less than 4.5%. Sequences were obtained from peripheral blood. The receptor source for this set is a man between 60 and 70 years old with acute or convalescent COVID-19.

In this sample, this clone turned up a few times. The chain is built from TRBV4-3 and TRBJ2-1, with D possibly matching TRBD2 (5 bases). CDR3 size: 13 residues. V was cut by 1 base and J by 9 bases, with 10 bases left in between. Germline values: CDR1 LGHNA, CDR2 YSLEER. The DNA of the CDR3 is TGCGCCAGCAGCCAAGTCGGAGGCGGTGAGCAGTTCTTC. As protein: CASSQVGGGEQFF.

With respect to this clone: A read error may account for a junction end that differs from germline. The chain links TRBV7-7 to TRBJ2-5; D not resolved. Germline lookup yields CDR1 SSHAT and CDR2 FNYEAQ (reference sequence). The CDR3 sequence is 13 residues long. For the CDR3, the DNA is TGTGCTAGCAGCTTAGGTCTGTATGAGACCCAGTACTTC. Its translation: CASSLGLYETQYF.

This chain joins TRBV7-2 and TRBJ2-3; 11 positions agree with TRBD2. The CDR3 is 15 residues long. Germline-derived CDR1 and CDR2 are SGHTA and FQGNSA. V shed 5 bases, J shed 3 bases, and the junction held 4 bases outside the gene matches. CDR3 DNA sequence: TGTGCCAGCAGCCCGCGACTAGCGGGAACAGATACGCAGTATTTT. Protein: CASSPRLAGTDTQYF.

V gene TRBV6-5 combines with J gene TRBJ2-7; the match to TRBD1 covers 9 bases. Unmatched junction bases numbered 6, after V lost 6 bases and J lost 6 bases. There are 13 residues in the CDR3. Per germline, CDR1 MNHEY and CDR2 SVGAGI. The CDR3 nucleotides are TGTGCCAGCAGGGGACAGGGCCTCTCCGAGCAGTACTTC. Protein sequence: CASRGQGLSEQYF.

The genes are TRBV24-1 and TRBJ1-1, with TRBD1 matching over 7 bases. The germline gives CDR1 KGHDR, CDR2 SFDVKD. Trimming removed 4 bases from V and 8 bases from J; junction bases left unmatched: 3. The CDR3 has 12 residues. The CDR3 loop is CATSEGDREAFF. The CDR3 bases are TGTGCCACCAGTGAGGGGGACAGAGAAGCTTTCTTT.

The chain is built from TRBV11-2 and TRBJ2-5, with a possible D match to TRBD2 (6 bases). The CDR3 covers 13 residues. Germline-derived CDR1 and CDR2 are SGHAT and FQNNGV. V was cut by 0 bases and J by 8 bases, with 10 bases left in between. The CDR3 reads CASSLDLSGTQYF. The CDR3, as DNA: TGTGCCAGCAGCTTAGATCTTAGCGGCACCCAGTACTTC.

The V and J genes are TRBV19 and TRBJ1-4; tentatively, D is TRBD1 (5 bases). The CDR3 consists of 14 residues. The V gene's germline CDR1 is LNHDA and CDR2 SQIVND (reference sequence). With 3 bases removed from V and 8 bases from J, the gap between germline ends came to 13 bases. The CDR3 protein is CASSIGATSEKLFF. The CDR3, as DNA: TGTGCCAGTAGTATTGGGGCAACGAGCGAAAAACTGTTTTTT.

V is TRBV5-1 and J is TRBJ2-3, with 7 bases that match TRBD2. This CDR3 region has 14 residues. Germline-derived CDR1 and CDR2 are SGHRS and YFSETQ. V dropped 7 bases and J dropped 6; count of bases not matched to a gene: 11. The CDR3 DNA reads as TGCGCCAGCGGAGCGGGGAATTCAGGGGATACGCAGTATTTT. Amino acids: CASGAGNSGDTQYF.

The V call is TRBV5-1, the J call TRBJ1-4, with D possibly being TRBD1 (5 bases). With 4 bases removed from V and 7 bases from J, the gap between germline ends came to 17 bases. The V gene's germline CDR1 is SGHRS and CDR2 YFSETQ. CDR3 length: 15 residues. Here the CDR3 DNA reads TGCGCCAGCAGCCGGACCAGGGATTGGGGTGAAAAACTGTTTTTT. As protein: CASSRTRDWGEKLFF.

The CDR3 nucleotides are TGTGCCAGCAGCTTGGTATTTCAGACAGATACGCAGTATTTT. Its protein is CASSLVFQTDTQYF. This chain joins TRBV7-2 and TRBJ2-3; D unresolved. Trimming removed 3 bases at V and 3 bases at J, with 10 bases between. Germline V CDR1 and CDR2: SGHTA, FQGNSA. The CDR3 contains 14 residues.

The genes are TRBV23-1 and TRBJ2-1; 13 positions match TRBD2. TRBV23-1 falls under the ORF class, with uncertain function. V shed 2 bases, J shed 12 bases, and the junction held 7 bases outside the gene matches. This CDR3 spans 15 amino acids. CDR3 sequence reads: CASSQRTSGSGPQFF. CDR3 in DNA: TGCGCCAGCAGTCAAAGGACTAGCGGGAGTGGTCCGCAGTTCTTC.

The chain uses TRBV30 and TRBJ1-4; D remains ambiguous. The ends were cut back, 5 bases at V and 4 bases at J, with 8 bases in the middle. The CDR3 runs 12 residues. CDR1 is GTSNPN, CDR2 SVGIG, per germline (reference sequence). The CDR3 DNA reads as TGTGCCTGGGAAGAGGGTAATGAAAAACTGTTTTTT. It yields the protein CAWEEGNEKLFF.

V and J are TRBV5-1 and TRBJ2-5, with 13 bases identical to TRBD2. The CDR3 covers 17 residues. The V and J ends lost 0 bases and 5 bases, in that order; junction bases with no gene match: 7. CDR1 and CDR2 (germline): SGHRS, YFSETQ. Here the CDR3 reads CASSLVRTSGSRETQYF. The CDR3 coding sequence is TGCGCCAGCAGCTTGGTAAGGACTAGCGGGAGCAGGGAGACCCAGTACTTC.

CDR3 protein: CASRLGGGRTEAFF. DNA of the CDR3: TGTGCCAGCAGACTGGGGGGGGGCAGAACTGAAGCTTTCTTT. This rearrangement joins TRBV6-5 to TRBJ1-1, with D perhaps TRBD1 (6 bases). The V end was cut by 6 bases, the J end by 5 bases, with 16 bases between. The germline gives CDR1 MNHEY, CDR2 SVGAGI. There are 14 residues in the CDR3.

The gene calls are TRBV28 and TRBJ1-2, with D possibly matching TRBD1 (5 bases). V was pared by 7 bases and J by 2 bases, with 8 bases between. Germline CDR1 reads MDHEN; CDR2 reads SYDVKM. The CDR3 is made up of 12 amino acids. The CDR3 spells CASKGVNYGYTF. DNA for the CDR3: TGTGCCAGCAAAGGGGTAAACTATGGCTACACCTTC.

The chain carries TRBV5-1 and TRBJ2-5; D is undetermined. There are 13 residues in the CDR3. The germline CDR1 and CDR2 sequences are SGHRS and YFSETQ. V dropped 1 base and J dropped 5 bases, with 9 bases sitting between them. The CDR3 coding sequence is TGCGCCAGCAGCTTGACCCACCGGGAGACCCAGTACTTC. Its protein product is CASSLTHRETQYF.

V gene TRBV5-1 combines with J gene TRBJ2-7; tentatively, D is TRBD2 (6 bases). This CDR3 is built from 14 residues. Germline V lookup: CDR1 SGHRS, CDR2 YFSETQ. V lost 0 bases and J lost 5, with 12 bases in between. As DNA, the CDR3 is TGCGCCAGCAGCTTGGCCGGGCTAGCGAACGAGCAGTACTTC. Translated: CASSLAGLANEQYF.

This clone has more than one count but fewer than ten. The CDR3 DNA reads TGTGCCAGCAGTGAAGTGGGAGGGAGTAATGAGCAGTTCTTC. It encodes CASSEVGGSNEQFF. The chain uses TRBV2 and TRBJ2-1, with 7 nucleotides matching TRBD2. The germline V gene encodes CDR1 SNHLY and CDR2 FYNNEI. The CDR3 has 14 residues. V lost 1 base to trimming and J lost 7 bases; unmatched junction nucleotides: 4.

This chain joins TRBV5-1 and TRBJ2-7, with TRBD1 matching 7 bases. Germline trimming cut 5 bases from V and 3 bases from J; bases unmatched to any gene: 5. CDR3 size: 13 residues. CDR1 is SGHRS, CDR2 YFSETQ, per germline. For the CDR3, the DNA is TGCGCCAGCAGTCCGACAGGGAACTACGAGCAGTACTTC. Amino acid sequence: CASSPTGNYEQYF.

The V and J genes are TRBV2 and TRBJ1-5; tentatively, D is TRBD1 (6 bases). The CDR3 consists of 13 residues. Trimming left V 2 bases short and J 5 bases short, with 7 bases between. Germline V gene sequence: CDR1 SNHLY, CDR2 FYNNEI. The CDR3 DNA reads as TGTGCCAGCAGTGAAACAGGGTATCAGCCCCAGCATTTT. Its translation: CASSETGYQPQHF.

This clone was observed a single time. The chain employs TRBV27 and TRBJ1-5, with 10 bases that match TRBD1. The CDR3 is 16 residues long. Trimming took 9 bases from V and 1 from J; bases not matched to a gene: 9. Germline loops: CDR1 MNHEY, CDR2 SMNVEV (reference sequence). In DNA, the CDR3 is TGTGCCAGGAGGGGGACAGGGGATCGCAGCAATCAGCCCCAGCATTTT. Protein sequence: CARRGTGDRSNQPQHF.